These 9 T cell receptor beta chains originate from one sample sequenced in a study of cytomegalovirus exposure and HLA in healthy donors. PCR primers comprised 60 Vbeta and 13 Jbeta primers. TCRdb's table, derived via immunoSEQ multiplex PCR, lists solely in-frame clones and lacks some. The sample lists approximately 150,000 clones, 81% occurring once. Sequenced: PBMCs. The receptors come from a young woman in good health and CMV-seropositive.

The V gene is TRBV7-9, the J gene TRBJ2-2; perhaps TRBD2 as D (6 bases). V was clipped by 8 bases and J by 8 bases, with 15 bases between them. Germline V lookup: CDR1 SEHNR, CDR2 FQNEAQ (reference sequence). The CDR3 runs to 13 residues. The CDR3: CASLERGGGELFF. The CDR3 bases are TGTGCCAGCCTCGAGAGGGGAGGAGGGGAGCTGTTTTTT. The full variable domain, completed using reference TRBV7-9 and TRBJ2-2, is DTGVSQNPRHKITKRGQNVTFRCDPISEHNRLYWYRQTLGQGPEFLTYFQNEAQLEKSRLLSDRFSAERPKGSFSTLEIQRTEQGDSAMYLCASLERGGGELFFGEGSRLTVL.

The chain joins TRBV11-1 to TRBJ2-1; unclear D gene. CDR1 SGHAT and CDR2 FQDESV come from the germline V gene (reference sequence). V was shortened by 3 bases and J by 6 bases, with 3 bases between the two germline ends. This CDR3 spans 11 amino acids. This chain's CDR3 is CASSFSNEQFF. The DNA for the CDR3 is TGTGCCAGCAGCTTCTCCAATGAGCAGTTCTTC.

This clone was counted once. At one boundary the junction diverges from the germline segment, which might be a read error. The rearrangement uses TRBV25-1 and TRBJ2-6; D perhaps matches TRBD1 (5 bases). The CDR3 covers 16 residues. CDR1 and CDR2 (germline): MGHDK, SYGVNS. The CDR3 DNA reads TGTGCCAGCAGTCAGTGGACGGGCTCTGGGGCCAACGGCCTGACTTTC. It translates to CASSQWTGSGANGLTF.

The rearrangement joins TRBV5-6 to TRBJ1-1; TRBD1 is a possible D gene (5 bases). The V gene lost 3 bases and the J gene lost 5 bases, with 17 bases spanning the gap. The CDR3 spans 15 residues. Per the germline V gene, CDR1 is SGHDT and CDR2 is YYEEEE. The CDR3 is CASSSALGEGTEAFF. CDR3 in DNA: TGTGCCAGCAGCTCCGCGCTGGGGGAGGGTACTGAAGCTTTCTTT.

The gene calls are TRBV2 and TRBJ2-7, with TRBD2 matching 8 bases. The CDR3 consists of 21 residues. The germline V gene encodes CDR1 SNHLY and CDR2 FYNNEI. Trimming took 4 bases from V and 0 from J; bases not matched to a gene: 23. For the CDR3, the DNA is TGTGCCAGCAGTGGGAACTTGGAACCCCTAGCGGGCCGCCTCCCCTCCTACGAGCAGTACTTC. Amino acid sequence: CASSGNLEPLAGRLPSYEQYF. Full variable domain (missing parts from reference TRBV2 and TRBJ2-7): EPEVTQTPSHQVTQMGQEVILRCVPISNHLYFYWYRQILGQKVEFLVSFYNNEISEKSEIFDDQFSVERPDGSNFTLKIRSTKLEDSAMYFCASSGNLEPLAGRLPSYEQYFGPGTRLTVT.

V usage is TRBV7-2 and J usage is TRBJ1-3; 8 nucleotides match TRBD1. CDR1 SGHTA and CDR2 FQGNSA come from the germline V gene. After removal of 5 bases from V and 2 bases from J, the junction contained 5 bases not matched to a gene. The CDR3 is made up of 15 amino acids. Here the CDR3 reads CASSKRTGTGNTIYF. The CDR3 bases are TGTGCCAGCAGCAAAAGGACAGGGACTGGAAACACCATATATTTT.

This clone was observed a single time. V is TRBV5-1 and J is TRBJ1-1; weak D call: TRBD1 (6 bases). This CDR3 has 14 amino acids. The germline V and J ends were trimmed by 4 bases and 3 bases, with 13 bases remaining between them. Germline-derived CDR1 and CDR2 are SGHRS and YFSETQ. DNA of the CDR3: TGCGCCAGCAGCCGAGGGGGGGCAGACACTGAAGCTTTCTTT. Its translation is CASSRGGADTEAFF.

V gene TRBV5-1 combines with J gene TRBJ2-2; TRBD2 aligns across 9 bases. The CDR3 totals 17 residues. CDR1 is SGHRS and CDR2 is YFSETQ in the germline V gene. V lost 2 bases, J lost 0 bases, and 5 bases stayed unmatched. The CDR3 sequence: CASSFLPSGANTGELFF. The CDR3 nucleotides are TGCGCCAGCAGCTTCCTGCCTAGCGGGGCGAACACCGGGGAGCTGTTTTTT.

J is TRBJ2-1 and V is TRBV23-1; D unclear. TRBV23-1 is an ORF; its function is uncertain. The CDR3 spans 14 residues. V was cut by 2 bases and J by 3 bases, with 8 bases left in between. The CDR3 loop reads CASSQGPIYNEQFF. The CDR3, as DNA: TGCGCCAGCAGTCAAGGGCCAATCTACAATGAGCAGTTCTTC.